The present T cell receptor beta chain was sequenced within a study of cytomegalovirus exposure and HLA in healthy donors. The PCR contained 60 Vbeta and 13 Jbeta primers. The method was immunoSEQ multiplex PCR; TCRdb's version includes in-frame clones alone and lacks a portion of them. Seen here are about 54,000 clones, 82% observed once, and the top ten hold 3% to 3.5%. The CDR3 spans 16 residues. The germline V gene encodes CDR1 SQVTM and CDR2 ANQGSEA. A word on this clone: Its antigen is still unknown.

Study-wide points: Sequencing had likely introduced a cluster of highly shared sequence variants as an artifact.

The chain employs TRBV29-1 and TRBJ2-5, with 7 bases fitting TRBD2. The J call may be mistaken, given a closer DNA end match to TRBJ2-7. The specimen was PBMCs. This sequence originates from a woman younger than 35 in good health and CMV-seronegative. The CDR3 DNA is TGCAGCGTTCTAGCCCCTAGGGAGCGGGGCTCCTACGAGCAGTACTTC. This translates into CSVLAPRERGSYEQYF.